The rows below give T cell receptor beta chains drawn from one sample of a study of T cells after yellow fever vaccination. TCRdb used MiXCR to reprocess the 5' RACE reads, holding one entry per CDR3 protein. This sample carries under 300,000 distinct CDR3 sequences, roughly 7.2% of them seen once, and the ten largest clones take around 0.9%. Sequenced here: CD4+ T cells sorted from PBMCs, sampled 15 days after the yellow fever booster vaccination. The receptors were sampled from a man under 40 who received the YFV17D yellow fever vaccine. Both conserved end residues are part of each CDR3.

CDR3: CASRADKNTEAFF
V: TRBV19
J: TRBJ1-1
length: 13

CDR3: CASRGQGSQFSSGNTIYF
V: TRBV12-3/TRBV12-4
J: TRBJ1-3
length: 18

CDR3: CSVVFSRTEAFF
V: TRBV29-1
J: TRBJ1-1
length: 12

CDR3: CASSLASAGGGEQYF
V: TRBV7-2
J: TRBJ2-7
length: 15

CDR3: CASSRSGYGEKLFF
V: TRBV18
J: TRBJ1-4
length: 14

CDR3: CSASGYNQETQYF
V: TRBV20-1
J: TRBJ2-5
length: 13

CDR3: CASTRTGGSDEQYF
V: TRBV5-1
J: TRBJ2-7
length: 14

CDR3: CASSPPRTSGSHNEQFF
V: TRBV4-2
J: TRBJ2-1
length: 17

CDR3: CASSQDRAARAYGYTF
V: TRBV4-3
J: TRBJ1-2
length: 16

CDR3: CASSQGVLQETQYF
V: TRBV14
J: TRBJ2-5
length: 14

CDR3: CATSSKRLRGYEQYF
V: TRBV24-1
J: TRBJ2-7
length: 15

CDR3: CASSYRDRGIYEQYF
V: TRBV6-5
J: TRBJ2-7
length: 15

CDR3: CASSWTSGRAGEQFF
V: TRBV12-3/TRBV12-4
J: TRBJ2-1
length: 15

CDR3: CASSIDTPVAGYTF
V: TRBV19
J: TRBJ1-2
length: 14

CDR3: CASSSPGTSGRNEQFF
V: TRBV28
J: TRBJ2-1
length: 16

CDR3: CASNQGVGGYTF
V: TRBV6-2/TRBV6-3
J: TRBJ1-2
length: 12

CDR3: CSAGTSGSDTQYF
V: TRBV29-1
J: TRBJ2-3
length: 13

CDR3: CATSRDRGTPWFF
V: TRBV15
J: TRBJ2-1
length: 13

CDR3: CSVEGGHGQPQHF
V: TRBV29-1
J: TRBJ1-5
length: 13

CDR3: CSAIEGGPAIQYF
V: TRBV20-1
J: TRBJ2-4
length: 13

CDR3: CASSTGGRDTEAFF
V: TRBV19
J: TRBJ1-1
length: 14

CDR3: CASARQGQGAYEQYF
V: TRBV7-2
J: TRBJ2-7
length: 15

CDR3: CASSPTQGRYEQYF
V: TRBV5-5
J: TRBJ2-7
length: 14

CDR3: CASSYEETQYF
V: TRBV6-5
J: TRBJ2-5
length: 11

CDR3: CASSRQRGFYNEQFF
V: TRBV3-1
J: TRBJ2-1
length: 15

CDR3: CSASSPGRETQYF
V: TRBV20-1
J: TRBJ2-5
length: 13

CDR3: CSARNRGEAFF
V: TRBV20-1
J: TRBJ1-1
length: 11

CDR3: CVSAVATDTQYF
V: TRBV28
J: TRBJ2-3
length: 12

CDR3: CSAERDRYNTIYF
V: TRBV20-1
J: TRBJ1-3
length: 13

CDR3: CASSESRQGGETQYF
V: TRBV10-1
J: TRBJ2-5
length: 15

CDR3: CASTHGGGQETQYF
V: TRBV3-1
J: TRBJ2-5
length: 14

CDR3: CASDFRPDRSDDEQYF
V: TRBV6-1
J: TRBJ2-7
length: 16

CDR3: CASSQRRFGTSGRGSSYNEQFF
V: TRBV4-1
J: TRBJ2-1
length: 22

CDR3: CASSTGVGDTQYF
V: TRBV18
J: TRBJ2-3
length: 13

CDR3: CASSTGTSGMGETQYF
V: TRBV9
J: TRBJ2-5
length: 16

CDR3: CSALGHTEAFF
V: TRBV20-1
J: TRBJ1-1
length: 11

CDR3: CASSLLYEQYF
V: TRBV6-2/TRBV6-3
J: TRBJ2-7
length: 11

CDR3: CSARDTGRETQYF
V: TRBV20-1
J: TRBJ2-5
length: 13

CDR3: CSAILAATDTQYF
V: TRBV20-1
J: TRBJ2-3
length: 13

CDR3: CASSAGRTDNEQFF
V: TRBV7-3
J: TRBJ2-1
length: 14

CDR3: CASSIGPVRVEQFF
V: TRBV6-5
J: TRBJ2-1
length: 14

CDR3: CASSAPGSRNQPQHF
V: TRBV6-1
J: TRBJ1-5
length: 15

CDR3: CASSLSVPGTDTQYF
V: TRBV6-1
J: TRBJ2-3
length: 15

CDR3: CASSLGSWMGRGELFF
V: TRBV11-3
J: TRBJ2-2
length: 16

CDR3: CATSTLGEKLFF
V: TRBV15
J: TRBJ1-4
length: 12

CDR3: CASSRAGGLLAGELFF
V: TRBV27
J: TRBJ2-2
length: 16

CDR3: CASSRSGTGQGETQYF
V: TRBV7-2
J: TRBJ2-5
length: 16

CDR3: CASSQSDRTGYEQYF
V: TRBV4-2
J: TRBJ2-7
length: 15

CDR3: CASSPGTSRFDTQYF
V: TRBV6-1
J: TRBJ2-3
length: 15